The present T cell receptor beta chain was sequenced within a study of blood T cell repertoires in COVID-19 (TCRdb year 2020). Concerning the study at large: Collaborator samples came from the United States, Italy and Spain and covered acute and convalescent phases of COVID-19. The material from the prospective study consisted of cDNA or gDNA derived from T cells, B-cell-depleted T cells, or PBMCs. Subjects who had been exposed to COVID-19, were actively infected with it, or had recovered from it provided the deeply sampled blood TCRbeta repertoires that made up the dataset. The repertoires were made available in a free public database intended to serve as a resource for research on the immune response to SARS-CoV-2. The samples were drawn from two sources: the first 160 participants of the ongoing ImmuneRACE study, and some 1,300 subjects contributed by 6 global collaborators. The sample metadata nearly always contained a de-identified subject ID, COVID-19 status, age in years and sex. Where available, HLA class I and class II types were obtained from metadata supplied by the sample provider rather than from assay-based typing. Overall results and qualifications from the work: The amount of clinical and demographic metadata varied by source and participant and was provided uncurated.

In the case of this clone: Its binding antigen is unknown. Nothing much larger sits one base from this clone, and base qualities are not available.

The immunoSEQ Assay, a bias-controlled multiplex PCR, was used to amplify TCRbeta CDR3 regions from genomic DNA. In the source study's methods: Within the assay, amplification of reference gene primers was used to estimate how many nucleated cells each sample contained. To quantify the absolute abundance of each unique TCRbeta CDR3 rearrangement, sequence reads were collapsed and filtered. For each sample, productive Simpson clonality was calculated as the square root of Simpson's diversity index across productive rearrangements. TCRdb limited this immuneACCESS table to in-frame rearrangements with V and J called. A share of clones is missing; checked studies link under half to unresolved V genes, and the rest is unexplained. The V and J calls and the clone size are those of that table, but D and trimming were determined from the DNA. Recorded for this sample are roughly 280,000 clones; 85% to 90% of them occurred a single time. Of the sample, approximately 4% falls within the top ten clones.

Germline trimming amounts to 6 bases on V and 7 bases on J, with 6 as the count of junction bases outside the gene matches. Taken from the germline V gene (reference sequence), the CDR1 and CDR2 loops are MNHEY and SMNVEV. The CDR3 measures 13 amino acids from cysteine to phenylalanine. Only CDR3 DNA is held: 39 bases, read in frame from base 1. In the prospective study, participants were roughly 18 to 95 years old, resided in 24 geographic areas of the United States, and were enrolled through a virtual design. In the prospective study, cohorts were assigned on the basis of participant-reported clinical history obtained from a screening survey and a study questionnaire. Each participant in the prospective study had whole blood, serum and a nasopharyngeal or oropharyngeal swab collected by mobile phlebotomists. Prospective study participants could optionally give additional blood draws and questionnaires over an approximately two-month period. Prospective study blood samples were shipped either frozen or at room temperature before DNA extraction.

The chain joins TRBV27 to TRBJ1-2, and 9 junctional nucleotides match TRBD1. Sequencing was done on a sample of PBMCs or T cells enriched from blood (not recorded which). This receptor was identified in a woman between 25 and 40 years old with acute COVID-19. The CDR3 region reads CASRTGGAGGYTF. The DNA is TGTGCCAGCAGAACAGGGGGCGCGGGTGGCTACACCTTC.